These 21 T cell receptor beta chains originate from one sample sequenced in a study of long-term antiretroviral therapy in people with HIV (dated by TCRdb to between 2021 and 2023). Sequencing of the TRB variable region was done with the immunoSEQ hsTCRB v3.0 assay at survey level resolution. TCRdb mirrors the immuneACCESS table, restricted to in-frame sequences. Some clones are absent from its copies; in checked studies, under half trace to an unresolved V gene, and the reason for the others is unknown. The sample table holds around 25,000 clones, of which roughly 94% were seen once. The ten largest account for around 2.2% of the sample. Sequences were derived from unsorted PBMCs, sampled less than 5 years after starting antiretroviral therapy. The receptors here all came from a woman aged 50 to 60 with HIV.

The V gene is TRBV4-1, the J gene TRBJ1-3, with D maybe TRBD1 (6 bases). This CDR3 comprises 15 residues. CDR1 is MGHRA and CDR2 is YSYEKL in the germline V gene. Trimming left V 2 bases short and J 2 bases short, with 10 bases between. The CDR3 DNA reads TGCGCCAGCAGCCAATTGGGGGCGGCTGGAAACACCATATATTTT. Its translation is CASSQLGAAGNTIYF.

This chain connects TRBV13 to TRBJ2-3, with TRBD2 identical over 11 bases. Germline loops: CDR1 PRHDT, CDR2 FYEKMQ (reference sequence). This CDR3 spans 17 amino acids. V lost 5 bases, J lost 2 bases, and 9 bases stayed unmatched. CDR3 sequence reads: CASSPGLAGILTDTQYF. The CDR3 DNA follows: TGTGCCAGCAGCCCCGGACTAGCGGGTATCCTCACAGATACGCAGTATTTT.

The chain has TRBV20-1 and TRBJ1-1; D remains ambiguous. V lost 2 bases, J lost 5 bases, and 6 bases lay in between. The CDR3 length is 11 residues. From germline, CDR1 is DFQATT and CDR2 SNEGSKA (reference sequence). DNA of the CDR3: TGCAGTGCTAGATGGGGAACTGAAGCTTTCTTT. This translates into CSARWGTEAFF.

The chain uses TRBV6-5 and TRBJ2-5, with no clear D. From germline, CDR1 is MNHEY and CDR2 SVGAGI. The CDR3 is made up of 11 amino acids. V was clipped by 11 bases and J by 5 bases, with 12 bases between them. The CDR3, as DNA: TGTGCCGCCGAAGGCGGCGAGACCCAGTACTTC. This translates into CAAEGGETQYF.

This clone was found once. The chain has TRBV5-1 and TRBJ2-1; 10 bases agree with TRBD1. The CDR3 is made up of 15 amino acids. V lost 7 bases to trimming and J lost 7 bases; unmatched junction nucleotides: 11. Per the germline V gene, CDR1 is SGHRS and CDR2 is YFSETQ. CDR3: CASGDRGAIGNEQFF. The CDR3 nucleotides are TGCGCCAGCGGGGACAGGGGAGCGATTGGGAATGAGCAGTTCTTC.

The chain joins TRBV5-1 to TRBJ2-3; the D gene is possibly TRBD2 (6 bases). The CDR3 contains 15 residues. Germline V gene sequence: CDR1 SGHRS, CDR2 YFSETQ. Trimming pared 0 bases from V and 6 bases from J, leaving 14 bases between. The CDR3 DNA is TGCGCCAGCAGCTTGGCCACACTAGCAACGGATACGCAGTATTTT. This sequence encodes CASSLATLATDTQYF. The whole variable domain, remainder taken from reference TRBV5-1 and TRBJ2-3, is KAGVTQTPRYLIKTRGQQVTLSCSPISGHRSVSWYQQTPGQGLQFLFEYFSETQRNKGNFPGRFSGRQFSNSRSEMNVSTLELGDSALYLCASSLATLATDTQYFGPGTRLTVL.

The DNA of the CDR3 is TGTGCCAGCAGCTTGCAAAGGGGGAACCAGCCCCAGCATTTT. Translated: CASSLQRGNQPQHF. This chain joins TRBV5-6 and TRBJ1-5; tentative D call: TRBD1 (6 bases). CDR3 length: 14 residues. V was pared by 1 base and J by 7 bases, with 12 bases between. Germline V gives CDR1 SGHDT, CDR2 YYEEEE.

The chain joins TRBV21-1 to TRBJ2-5; the listed D gene, TRBD2, was not tested against the DNA. TRBV21-1 is an annotated pseudogene. This CDR3 has 20 residues. In nucleotides, the CDR3 is TGTGCCAGCAGCAATCAAGAATTCTGGCTAGCGGGAGGGCCGGAAGAGACCCAGTACTTC. It is translated as CASSNQEFWLAGGPEETQYF.

CDR3 protein: CASSEKEQGRGPRELFF. CDR3 coding DNA: TGTGCCAGCAGTGAAAAGGAGCAGGGGAGAGGGCCTAGGGAGCTGTTTTTT. V is TRBV6-1 and J is TRBJ2-2; D is possibly TRBD1 (6 bases). The germline V gene has CDR1 MNHNS and CDR2 SASEGT. This CDR3 is built from 17 residues. The V and J ends lost 2 bases and 9 bases respectively, with 22 bases between them.

This clone was seen a single time. The V call is TRBV2, the J call TRBJ1-3, with 8 bases aligning to TRBD1. CDR1 and CDR2 from the germline V gene are SNHLY and FYNNEI. V trimming: 9 bases; J trimming: 1 base; junction bases outside the gene matches: 11. The CDR3 runs 16 residues. For the CDR3, the DNA is TGTGCCAGGACCGGACAGGGCGTGGGGTCTGGAAACACCATATATTTT. This sequence encodes CARTGQGVGSGNTIYF.

This chain joins TRBV30 and TRBJ1-2; weak D call: TRBD1 (6 bases). Between the trimmed V and J ends, which lost 4 bases and 8 bases, there was a span of 14 bases. The CDR3 length is 12 residues. Germline V gene sequence: CDR1 GTSNPN, CDR2 SVGIG (reference sequence). CDR3 in amino acids: CAWNAQGVGYTF. The CDR3 DNA is TGTGCCTGGAATGCACAGGGCGTAGGCTACACCTTC.

Written as DNA, the CDR3 is TGTGCCAGTAGTTTAGGAGTTCCCTACAATGAGCAGTTCTTC. It is translated as CASSLGVPYNEQFF. The chain employs TRBV19 and TRBJ2-1; D is unresolved. Trimming shortened V by 5 bases and J by 2 bases, and 10 bases separated the two germline ends. Germline V lookup: CDR1 LNHDA, CDR2 SQIVND (reference sequence). The CDR3 consists of 14 residues. The complete variable domain, with remaining parts taken from reference TRBV19 and TRBJ2-1, reads DGGITQSPKYLFRKEGQNVTLSCEQNLNHDAMYWYRQDPGQGLRLIYYSQIVNDFQKGDIAEGYSVSREKKESFPLTVTSAQKNPTAFYLCASSLGVPYNEQFFGPGTRLTVL.

The rearrangement links TRBV18 to TRBJ1-2; D call uncertain. V lost 2 bases and J lost 4, with 8 bases in between. Per the germline V gene, CDR1 is KGHSH and CDR2 is LQKENI. This CDR3 is 13 amino acids long. In DNA form, the CDR3 reads TGTGCCAGCTCACCAAACCGCGTCTATGGCTACACCTTC. This gives the protein CASSPNRVYGYTF.

The gene calls are TRBV7-9 and TRBJ2-7; 8 bases match TRBD1. CDR3 length: 14 amino acids. The V gene's germline CDR1 is SEHNR and CDR2 FQNEAQ (reference sequence). Trimming took 5 bases from V and 7 from J; bases not matched to a gene: 10. CDR3 sequence reads: CASSRGQGAEEQYF. For the CDR3, the DNA is TGTGCCAGCAGCCGGGGGCAGGGGGCGGAAGAGCAGTACTTC. The full variable domain, its missing parts supplied by reference TRBV7-9 and TRBJ2-7, is DTGVSQNPRHKITKRGQNVTFRCDPISEHNRLYWYRQTLGQGPEFLTYFQNEAQLEKSRLLSDRFSAERPKGSFSTLEIQRTEQGDSAMYLCASSRGQGAEEQYFGPGTRLTVT.

The chain combines TRBV5-1 with TRBJ2-3, with 8 bases lining up with TRBD1. V trimming: 4 bases; J trimming: 0 bases; junction bases outside the gene matches: 1. CDR1 and CDR2 from the germline V gene are SGHRS and YFSETQ. The CDR3 consists of 14 residues. CDR3 loop: CASSRTGSTDTQYF. In DNA form, the CDR3 reads TGCGCCAGCAGCAGGACAGGGAGCACAGATACGCAGTATTTT.

This clone came up once. The genes are TRBV9 and TRBJ2-7; weak D call: TRBD2 (5 bases). Germline lookup yields CDR1 SGDLS and CDR2 YYNGEE. The CDR3 loop spans 13 amino acids. V lost 0 bases and J lost 5, with 9 bases in between. Here the CDR3 reads CASSVVGGDEQYF. CDR3 nucleotide sequence: TGTGCCAGCAGCGTAGTCGGAGGAGACGAGCAGTACTTC.

V is TRBV19 and J is TRBJ2-1; the match to TRBD2 covers 7 bases. Germline V gives CDR1 LNHDA, CDR2 SQIVND (reference sequence). The CDR3 totals 15 residues. Trimming took 6 bases from V and 7 from J; bases not matched to a gene: 12. The CDR3 sequence: CASRLGDGGSNEQFF. CDR3 DNA: TGTGCCAGTAGATTAGGCGATGGCGGGAGTAATGAGCAGTTCTTC.

The chain employs TRBV5-1 and TRBJ2-3; no clear D gene. This CDR3 comprises 13 residues. Germline V CDR1 and CDR2: SGHRS, YFSETQ. V lost 4 bases and J lost 2, with 8 bases in between. The CDR3 region has the DNA TGCGCCAGCAGCCAATCGCCCACAGATACGCAGTATTTT. This encodes CASSQSPTDTQYF.

The chain employs TRBV14 and TRBJ2-5, with D perhaps TRBD1 or TRBD2 (5 bases each). The CDR3 is 14 amino acids. The V and J ends lost 4 bases and 3 bases respectively, with 12 bases between them. Germline V lookup: CDR1 SGHDN, CDR2 FVKESK. The CDR3 region is CASSLPGREETQYF. For the CDR3, the DNA is TGTGCCAGCAGCCTACCGGGGCGGGAAGAGACCCAGTACTTC.

This clone is a singleton in its sample. J is TRBJ2-1 and V is TRBV7-9; 8 nucleotides align to TRBD2. This CDR3 has 14 amino acids. CDR1 and CDR2 (germline): SEHNR, FQNEAQ (reference sequence). With V trimmed by 3 bases and J by 8 bases, 6 bases remained unmatched. CDR3: CASSFSGSQDEQFF. The DNA for the CDR3 is TGTGCCAGCAGCTTCAGCGGGAGTCAGGATGAGCAGTTCTTC. Using reference TRBV7-9 and TRBJ2-1 for the parts outside the CDR3, the full variable domain is DTGVSQNPRHKITKRGQNVTFRCDPISEHNRLYWYRQTLGQGPEFLTYFQNEAQLEKSRLLSDRFSAERPKGSFSTLEIQRTEQGDSAMYLCASSFSGSQDEQFFGPGTRLTVL.

The genes are TRBV19 and TRBJ1-2; TRBD1 is a possible D gene (5 bases). The CDR3 is made up of 13 amino acids. V gave up 5 bases and J gave up 8 bases, with 15 bases separating them. Germline loops: CDR1 LNHDA, CDR2 SQIVND (reference sequence). Here the CDR3 reads CASSLSGGDGYTF. The CDR3 DNA follows: TGTGCCAGTAGTTTATCGGGGGGTGACGGCTACACCTTC.